The sequence of this T cell receptor (beta chain) was determined in a study of memory CD4+ T cells and cytomegalovirus serostatus. Across the whole study: Healthy Belgian adult donors included about nine CMV-positive and some 25 CMV-negative people. Findings of the study overall: Repertoires predicted CMV serostatus with median bootstrapped AUC of roughly 0.96. Suggested: most of the CMV-linked TCR signature lies in CD4+ memory cells.

In germline, CDR1 is MNHEY, CDR2 SVGAGI. CDR3 length equals 14 residues. V lost 10 bases to trimming and J lost 0 bases; unmatched junction nucleotides: 9. The repertoire was sequenced with immunoSEQ multiplex PCR; TCRdb's copy has only in-frame clones and lacks some. The data show some 53,000 clones, around 80% seen once. Note on this clone: Its antigen is still unknown.

Single viable CD3+CD4+CD8-CD45RO+ cells were sorted as the memory CD4+ T cells. Total CD4+ T cells were enriched by CD4 positive selection. Sequences were obtained from memory CD4+ T cells from blood. The chain has TRBV6-5 and TRBJ2-7; TRBD2 aligns across 7 bases. This clonotype was sampled from an adult in good health and CMV-seronegative. CDR3 sequence reads: CATGRGSFSYEQYF. The CDR3 DNA reads TGTGCCACGGGGCGGGGGTCCTTCTCCTACGAGCAGTACTTC.